Sequencing of this T cell receptor (beta chain) was carried out in a study of radiotherapy plus CTLA-4 blockade in lung cancer. Only in-frame clones appear in the TCRdb table, and some are missing; sequencing was by immunoSEQ multiplex PCR. Of some 34,000 clones listed, about two thirds were seen once; the top ten hold roughly 10%. This clone has only a few counts. V lost 5 bases to trimming and J lost 0 bases; unmatched junction nucleotides: 12. Germline V gene sequence: CDR1 SEHNR, CDR2 FQNEAQ (reference sequence). The CDR3 consists of 19 residues. This specimen was peripheral blood, taken from a patient treated with radiotherapy plus ipilimumab. This TCR came from a human donor with non-small cell lung cancer who had stable disease on radiotherapy plus ipilimumab. The chain uses TRBV7-9 and TRBJ2-6; 8 bases line up with TRBD1. CDR3 residues: CASSHRVGTGVSGANVLTF. The CDR3 nucleotides read TGTGCCAGCAGCCACAGAGTCGGGACAGGTGTCTCTGGGGCCAACGTCCTGACTTTC.